One sample yielded the 18 T cell receptor beta chains listed below, sequenced in a study. TCRdb passed the 5' RACE reads through MiXCR, listing each CDR3 protein once. Found here are some 32,000 distinct CDR3 sequences, 25% to 30% of them singletons; the top ten hold approximately 2.2%. Cells sorted as Tregs were CD4+, CD25+ and CD127-/low. The material sequenced was tumor-infiltrating Tregs sorted from the breast tumor. The receptor source for this set is a female donor with breast cancer.

As to this clonotype: One base away lies a much larger clone, so this may be a sequencing read error. This chain links TRBV11-2 with TRBJ2-7; TRBD2 agrees at 8 bases. The CDR3 loop spans 16 amino acids. V trimming: 3 bases; J trimming: 2 bases; junction bases outside the gene matches: 9. The germline gives CDR1 SGHAT, CDR2 FQNNGV. The CDR3 is CASSFWRLAGAYEQYF. The CDR3 DNA is TGTGCCAGCAGCTTCTGGAGGCTAGCGGGCGCCTACGAGCAGTACTTC.

Only a few counts were recorded for this clonotype. This chain links TRBV5-1 with TRBJ1-6, with D possibly matching TRBD1 (5 bases). CDR1 and CDR2 (germline): SGHRS, YFSETQ. Deletions cut 4 bases from V and 7 bases from J, with 15 bases between. The CDR3 is 15 amino acids. The CDR3 region is CASSHDGDSNSPLHF. As DNA, the CDR3 is TGCGCCAGCAGCCATGACGGAGACAGCAATTCACCCCTCCACTTT.

The chain employs TRBV20-1 and TRBJ2-3, with a possible D match to TRBD1 (5 bases). CDR3 size: 14 residues. Looked up from germline, CDR1 is DFQATT and CDR2 is SNEGSKA (reference sequence). Trimming stripped 3 bases from V and 0 bases from J, with 10 bases between. CDR3 sequence (DNA): TGCAGTGCTAGGGCAGGGTGGAGCACAGATACGCAGTATTTT. It codes for CSARAGWSTDTQYF.

This clonotype has a handful of counts. The V and J genes are TRBV7-9 and TRBJ2-2; TRBD2 might be the D (6 bases). V shed 1 base and J shed 3 bases, with 12 bases lying between them. The CDR3 is made up of 16 amino acids. In germline, CDR1 is SEHNR, CDR2 FQNEAQ (reference sequence). Here the CDR3 reads CASSLGAGFYTGELFF. Here the CDR3 DNA reads TGTGCCAGCAGCTTAGGAGCGGGTTTCTACACCGGGGAGCTGTTTTTT.

This clonotype was recorded at least ten times. The gene calls are TRBV10-1 and TRBJ1-2, with 7 bases fitting TRBD1. Per the germline V gene, CDR1 is WNHNN and CDR2 is SYGVQD (reference sequence). V was clipped by 6 bases and J by 4 bases; unmatched bases: 2. The CDR3 is 12 amino acids. The CDR3 loop is CASSRDSYGYTF. The CDR3 nucleotides are TGCGCCAGCAGCCGGGACAGCTATGGCTACACCTTC.

The rearrangement uses TRBV2 and TRBJ1-1, with TRBD1 matching over 7 bases. After removal of 6 bases from V and 7 bases from J, the junction contained 17 bases not matched to a gene. CDR1 and CDR2 from the germline V gene are SNHLY and FYNNEI. The CDR3 is 16 amino acids. CDR3 nucleotides: TGTGCCAGCAGCGTAATACAGACAGGGCTGGGCAATGAAGCTTTCTTT. It translates to CASSVIQTGLGNEAFF.

The chain has TRBV7-9 and TRBJ1-2; D unresolved. The V gene's germline CDR1 is SEHNR and CDR2 FQNEAQ (reference sequence). The CDR3 runs 14 residues. V lost 3 bases and J lost 4, with 12 bases in between. CDR3 in DNA: TGTGCCAGCAGCTTTTTCTCAGAGGGCTATGGCTACACCTTC. This codes for CASSFFSEGYGYTF.

This clonotype showed up just a few times. V usage is TRBV7-9 and J usage is TRBJ1-1, with 7 bases identical to TRBD1. Trimming removed 1 base from V and 10 bases from J; junction bases left unmatched: 6. The germline V gene encodes CDR1 SEHNR and CDR2 FQNEAQ (reference sequence). This CDR3 has 13 residues. As DNA, the CDR3 is TGTGCCAGCAGCTTAGTGGAGGGGGCCCGAGCTTTCTTT. This translates into CASSLVEGARAFF.

This clonotype showed up many times. Here the CDR3 DNA reads TGCGCCAGCGACCTTGGTACCTCGACCGGGGAGCTGTTTTTT. Translating it yields CASDLGTSTGELFF. The V and J genes are TRBV10-2 and TRBJ2-2; D gene unclear. Germline V lookup: CDR1 WSHSY, CDR2 SAAADI. The CDR3 contains 14 residues. V lost 8 bases and J 5 bases, leaving 15 bases between the germline ends.

Comment on this clonotype: A clone one base away is much larger, so this may be a read error. The V and J genes are TRBV29-1 and TRBJ1-5; possible D gene TRBD1, 5 bases. The CDR3 consists of 13 residues. The germline gives CDR1 SQVTM, CDR2 ANQGSEA. V was trimmed by 1 base and J by 5 bases, leaving 9 bases between them. CDR3 sequence reads: CSVEGGDHQPQHF. The CDR3 DNA is TGCAGCGTTGAAGGGGGGGACCATCAGCCCCAGCATTTT. The full variable domain, completed using reference TRBV29-1 and TRBJ1-5, is SAVISQKPSRDICQRGTSLTIQCQVDSQVTMMFWYRQQPGQSLTLIATANQGSEATYESGFVIDKFPISRPNLTFSTLTVSNMSPEDSSIYLCSVEGGDHQPQHFGDGTRLSIL.

This clonotype was found many times. The chain uses TRBV6-5 and TRBJ2-1; 7 positions agree with TRBD1. With V trimmed by 5 bases and J by 0 bases, 4 bases remained unmatched. Germline V gene data show CDR1 as MNHEY and CDR2 as SVGAGI. CDR3 length: 15 amino acids. This CDR3 reads CASSLRTGSYNEQFF. In nucleotides, the CDR3 is TGTGCCAGCAGTCTTAGGACAGGCTCCTACAATGAGCAGTTCTTC.

The chain recombines TRBV6-6 with TRBJ1-5, with 7 positions matching TRBD1. Germline trimming cut 4 bases from V and 0 bases from J; bases unmatched to any gene: 6. The germline V gene has CDR1 MNHNY and CDR2 SVGAGI (reference sequence). CDR3 length: 16 amino acids. CDR3 sequence reads: CASSSRQGSSNQPQHF. As DNA, the CDR3 is TGTGCCAGCAGTTCCCGACAGGGCAGTAGCAATCAGCCCCAGCATTTT.

This clonotype came up once. The chain combines TRBV6-5 with TRBJ1-5; 9 bases map to TRBD1. Trimming removed 5 bases from V and 0 bases from J; junction bases left unmatched: 2. Germline-derived CDR1 and CDR2 are MNHEY and SVGAGI. The CDR3 has 15 amino acids. CDR3 DNA: TGTGCCAGCAGTCAGACAGGGGGTAGCAATCAGCCCCAGCATTTT. It codes for CASSQTGGSNQPQHF.

In its sample, this clonotype was seen a few times. The rearrangement joins TRBV11-1 to TRBJ2-7; possible D gene TRBD1, 6 bases. Germline lookup yields CDR1 SGHAT and CDR2 FQDESV (reference sequence). This CDR3 has 13 residues. The V gene lost 1 base and the J gene lost 6 bases, with 10 bases spanning the gap. This CDR3 is CASSLEQGGEQYF. The CDR3 DNA sequence: TGTGCCAGCAGCTTAGAACAGGGTGGCGAGCAGTACTTC.

This rearrangement joins TRBV9 to TRBJ2-7; 7 bases are shared with TRBD1. There are 15 residues in the CDR3. Trimming at V came to 2 bases and at J to 3 bases, leaving 8 bases not matched to a gene. Germline CDR1 reads SGDLS; CDR2 reads YYNGEE. CDR3 in amino acids: CASSVQPGQSYEQYF. DNA of the CDR3: TGTGCCAGCAGCGTCCAACCGGGACAGAGCTACGAGCAGTACTTC.

The rearrangement joins TRBV7-3 to TRBJ1-1; D is undetermined. The CDR3 is 14 amino acids. V was pared by 0 bases and J by 5 bases, with 10 bases between. Germline V gene data show CDR1 as SGHTA and CDR2 as FQGTGA. CDR3 amino acids: CASSLTGRVTEAFF. For the CDR3, the DNA is TGTGCCAGCAGCTTAACAGGGAGGGTTACTGAAGCTTTCTTT.

The chain combines TRBV10-2 with TRBJ2-1; 10 nucleotides agree with TRBD1. CDR3 length: 14 residues. J was trimmed by 8 bases and V by 3 bases; bases with no gene match: 4. Looked up from germline, CDR1 is WSHSY and CDR2 is SAAADI. The CDR3: CASSDPGTGDEQFF. In nucleotides, the CDR3 is TGCGCCAGCAGTGACCCCGGGACAGGGGATGAGCAGTTCTTC.

J is TRBJ2-3 and V is TRBV7-6, with TRBD1 matching over 7 bases. The CDR3 extends over 14 amino acids. V gave up 3 bases and J gave up 1 base; unmatched junction bases: 1. Germline CDR1 SGHVS, CDR2 FNYEAQ. The CDR3 spells CASSLGTGTDTQYF. The DNA for the CDR3 is TGTGCCAGCAGCTTGGGGACAGGCACAGATACGCAGTATTTT.